These 19 T cell receptor beta chains share one sample of origin, sequenced in a study of blood T cell repertoires in COVID-19. Some clones are missing from TCRdb's copy, which holds only in-frame ones; the method was immunoSEQ multiplex PCR. The sample includes 130,000 or so clones, roughly 80% of them seen just once. The sample was peripheral blood. These TCRs come from a woman older than 75 with acute or convalescent COVID-19.

This chain uses TRBV4-1 with TRBJ1-4; no clear D. Germline-derived CDR1 and CDR2 are MGHRA and YSYEKL. The CDR3 has 15 residues. V was shortened by 1 base and J by 7 bases, with 13 bases between the two germline ends. The CDR3 sequence: CASSQVGPFVEKLFF. The DNA of the CDR3 is TGCGCCAGCAGCCAAGTTGGGCCGTTCGTTGAAAAACTGTTTTTT.

The rearrangement links TRBV5-1 to TRBJ1-2, with 11 bases that match TRBD1. This CDR3 contains 14 residues. Germline V CDR1 and CDR2: SGHRS, YFSETQ. V lost 0 bases to trimming and J lost 5 bases; unmatched junction nucleotides: 0. The CDR3 sequence: CASSLGDRGYGYTF. The CDR3 DNA reads as TGCGCCAGCAGCTTGGGGGACAGGGGGTATGGCTACACCTTC.

As DNA, the CDR3 is TGTGCCAGCAGTGAAAGGGGGGAAAAACTGTTTTTT. Protein: CASSERGEKLFF. The genes are TRBV2 and TRBJ1-4, with a possible D match to TRBD1 (6 bases). The CDR3 runs to 12 residues. Per germline, CDR1 SNHLY and CDR2 FYNNEI. Trimming removed 2 bases at V and 8 bases at J, with 6 bases between.

In this sample, this clone turned up once. The chain is built from TRBV3-1 (or the pseudogene TRBV3-2) and TRBJ1-6, with 7 bases identical to TRBD1. The CDR3 length is 14 residues. Germline V gene data show CDR1 as LGHDT and CDR2 as YNNKEL (reference sequence). The V and J ends lost 8 bases and 7 bases, in that order; junction bases with no gene match: 8. Here the CDR3 DNA reads TGTGCCAGCGGCCTGGGACAGAGCAATTCACCCCTCCACTTT. Translating gives CASGLGQSNSPLHF.

V gene TRBV2 combines with J gene TRBJ1-6; 7 bases are shared with TRBD1. There are 15 residues in the CDR3. From germline, CDR1 is SNHLY and CDR2 FYNNEI. V gave up 2 bases and J gave up 9 bases; unmatched junction bases: 7. The CDR3 region is CASSEWGDSISPLHF. CDR3 in DNA: TGTGCCAGCAGTGAATGGGGGGACAGTATTTCACCCCTCCACTTT.

The rearrangement uses TRBV6-1 and TRBJ1-5; D is ambiguous. This CDR3 spans 15 amino acids. Germline CDR1 reads MNHNS; CDR2 reads SASEGT. The V end lost 2 bases, the J end lost 7 bases, and 15 bases lay between the germline ends. CDR3 amino acids: CASSEQAGSGQPQHF. CDR3 coding DNA: TGTGCCAGCAGTGAACAGGCAGGTTCGGGGCAGCCCCAGCATTTT.

This rearrangement joins TRBV4-1 to TRBJ1-3; D not resolved. CDR1 MGHRA and CDR2 YSYEKL come from the germline V gene. V lost 2 bases and J 0 bases, leaving 11 bases between the germline ends. There are 16 residues in the CDR3. This CDR3 reads CASSQMSGISGNTIYF. The CDR3 DNA reads TGCGCCAGCAGCCAAATGAGCGGAATCTCTGGAAACACCATATATTTT.

The J gene is TRBJ1-3, the V gene TRBV15; TRBD1 matches at 8 bases. The length of the CDR3 is 15 residues. J gave up 5 bases and V 0 bases, and 3 bases lay outside the gene matches. Germline values: CDR1 LNHNV, CDR2 YYDKDF (reference sequence). The CDR3 loop is CATSRDTGGRNTIYF. The CDR3 DNA sequence: TGTGCCACCAGCAGAGATACAGGGGGTCGAAACACCATATATTTT. Complete variable domain (other parts from reference TRBV15 and TRBJ1-3): DAMVIQNPRYQVTQFGKPVTLSCSQTLNHNVMYWYQQKSSQAPKLLFHYYDKDFNNEADTPDNFQSRRPNTSFCFLDIRSPGLGDTAMYLCATSRDTGGRNTIYFGEGSWLTVV.

The chain couples TRBV2 to TRBJ2-7; perhaps TRBD1 as D (6 bases). This CDR3 comprises 15 residues. The V end was cut by 7 bases, the J end by 5 bases, with 21 bases between. Germline V gene sequence: CDR1 SNHLY, CDR2 FYNNEI. The CDR3 region is CASKFRQALENEQYF. The CDR3 coding sequence is TGTGCCAGCAAGTTTAGACAGGCCCTAGAAAACGAGCAGTACTTC. The variable domain in full, with the rest retrieved from reference TRBV2 and TRBJ2-7, is EPEVTQTPSHQVTQMGQEVILRCVPISNHLYFYWYRQILGQKVEFLVSFYNNEISEKSEIFDDQFSVERPDGSNFTLKIRSTKLEDSAMYFCASKFRQALENEQYFGPGTRLTVT.

J is TRBJ1-2 and V is TRBV5-5, with a weak D call TRBD1 (6 bases). Germline loops: CDR1 SGHKS, CDR2 YYEKEE (reference sequence). V was pared by 4 bases and J by 8 bases, with 21 bases between. This CDR3 region has 15 residues. The CDR3 coding sequence is TGTGCCAGCAGCCCAATATGGCGGGGGCCTATGGGCTACACCTTC. It encodes CASSPIWRGPMGYTF.

In regard to this clone: An end of the junction differs from the germline gene, which may be a read error. J is TRBJ2-7 and V is TRBV18; 11 nucleotides line up with TRBD1. The germline V gene encodes CDR1 KGHSH and CDR2 LQKENI. The CDR3 totals 14 residues. As DNA, the CDR3 is TGTGCCAGCTCCCCACCCGGGACAGGGGGTGAGCAGTACTTC. Its protein is CASSPPGTGGEQYF.

The chain combines TRBV29-1 with TRBJ1-1; weak D call: TRBD1 (5 bases). Trimming removed 7 bases from V and 1 base from J, with 13 bases in between. Germline V gene data show CDR1 as SQVTM and CDR2 as ANQGSEA. The CDR3 is made up of 13 amino acids. The CDR3 protein is CSGRQQRNTEAFF. The CDR3 bases are TGCAGCGGGAGACAGCAACGGAACACTGAAGCTTTCTTT.

This chain connects TRBV7-9 to TRBJ1-4; 9 bases fit TRBD1. The CDR3 is made up of 19 amino acids. The trim removed 1 base at V and 0 bases at J, leaving 9 bases unmatched. Germline loops: CDR1 SEHNR, CDR2 FQNEAQ (reference sequence). The CDR3, as DNA: TGTGCCAGCAGCTTAGGGTCCTACTGGACAGGGGCAACTAATGAAAAACTGTTTTTT. Amino acid sequence: CASSLGSYWTGATNEKLFF.

This rearrangement joins TRBV5-4 to TRBJ2-5, with TRBD1 matching 7 bases. This CDR3 is built from 13 residues. V lost 4 bases, J lost 5 bases, and 5 bases stayed unmatched. Germline-derived CDR1 and CDR2 are SGHNT and YYREEE (reference sequence). CDR3 sequence reads: CASSQGQSETQYF. The CDR3 region has the DNA TGTGCCAGCAGCCAGGGACAGAGCGAGACCCAGTACTTC.

The chain employs TRBV11-3 and TRBJ2-2, with 11 bases fitting TRBD2. The CDR3 covers 16 residues. With V trimmed by 6 bases and J by 2 bases, 5 bases remained unmatched. CDR1 and CDR2 (germline): SGHNT, YENEEA. CDR3 sequence reads: CASSQLAGVNTGELFF. The CDR3 region has the DNA TGTGCCAGCAGTCAACTAGCGGGGGTAAACACCGGGGAGCTGTTTTTT.

This clone has only a few counts. This CDR3 reads CSVEMQSSVTGELFF. CDR3 in DNA: TGCAGCGTTGAGATGCAGTCCTCCGTCACCGGGGAGCTGTTTTTT. This rearrangement joins TRBV29-1 to TRBJ2-2; D is uncertain. Looked up from germline, CDR1 is SQVTM and CDR2 is ANQGSEA. The CDR3 has 15 residues. The V and J ends lost 3 bases and 4 bases respectively, with 15 bases between them.

This chain connects TRBV19 to TRBJ1-6, with 7 bases that match TRBD1. This CDR3 is 13 amino acids long. Trimming removed 7 bases from V and 9 bases from J; junction bases left unmatched: 6. Germline loops: CDR1 LNHDA, CDR2 SQIVND (reference sequence). As DNA, the CDR3 is TGTGCCAGTAAGGCAGGGGGAACTTCACCCCTCCACTTT. Its protein product is CASKAGGTSPLHF. Supplemented by reference TRBV19 and TRBJ1-6, the full variable domain reads DGGITQSPKYLFRKEGQNVTLSCEQNLNHDAMYWYRQDPGQGLRLIYYSQIVNDFQKGDIAEGYSVSREKKESFPLTVTSAQKNPTAFYLCASKAGGTSPLHFGNGTRLTVT.

The chain uses TRBV7-8 and TRBJ1-1; the D gene is possibly TRBD1 (5 bases). Trimming removed 2 bases from V and 8 bases from J, with 9 bases in between. The CDR3 runs to 12 residues. CDR1 and CDR2 (germline): SGHVS, FQNEAQ. CDR3 loop: CASSLSTEEAFF. The CDR3 coding sequence is TGTGCCAGCAGCTTATCGACAGAAGAAGCTTTCTTT.

This chain uses TRBV18 with TRBJ2-5, with a possible D match to TRBD2 (5 bases). The CDR3 runs 14 residues. Trimming removed 3 bases at V and 2 bases at J, with 10 bases between. Germline V gene sequence: CDR1 KGHSH, CDR2 LQKENI. CDR3 residues: CASSPQRAQETQYF. In nucleotides, the CDR3 is TGTGCCAGCTCACCCCAGAGGGCACAAGAGACCCAGTACTTC.